These 19 T cell receptor beta chains originate from one sample sequenced in a study of blood T cell repertoires in COVID-19. The table came from immunoSEQ multiplex PCR; TCRdb's copy has only in-frame clones and leaves some out. In the table there are more than 150,000 clones, roughly 84% of which are singletons. Input material: peripheral blood. The receptors derive from a man between 18 and 29 years old with active or convalescent COVID-19.

The chain recombines TRBV28 with TRBJ1-5; 9 nucleotides agree with TRBD1. Germline V gene lookup returns CDR1 MDHEN and CDR2 SYDVKM. The CDR3 covers 18 residues. Trimming took 5 bases from V and 4 from J; bases not matched to a gene: 15. The CDR3 bases are TGTGCCAGCAGTACTCTAACGTCGGGGACAGGGAAGAATCAGCCCCAGCATTTT. Protein: CASSTLTSGTGKNQPQHF.

The V and J genes are TRBV25-1 and TRBJ1-1; D is undetermined. Trimming pared 1 base from V and 9 bases from J, leaving 9 bases between. Looked up from germline, CDR1 is MGHDK and CDR2 is SYGVNS. This CDR3 spans 12 amino acids. The CDR3 loop reads CASSESHTQAFF. CDR3 DNA sequence: TGTGCCAGCAGTGAATCACATACCCAAGCTTTCTTT.

The rearrangement uses TRBV18 and TRBJ2-7, with 14 bases lining up with TRBD2. CDR1 is KGHSH and CDR2 is LQKENI in the germline V gene. The CDR3 is made up of 17 amino acids. J gave up 1 base and V 4 bases, and 6 bases lay outside the gene matches. DNA for the CDR3: TGTGCCAGCTCACAGACTAGCGGGGGGGCCAGATCCTACGAGCAGTACTTC. Protein product: CASSQTSGGARSYEQYF.

CDR3 nucleotide sequence: TGTGCCAGCAGTTACCGACAGGGCTCTGGAAACACCATATATTTT. Encoded protein: CASSYRQGSGNTIYF. V gene TRBV6-6 combines with J gene TRBJ1-3; 7 nucleotides agree with TRBD1. After removal of 2 bases from V and 0 bases from J, the junction contained 1 base not matched to a gene. CDR1 is MNHNY and CDR2 is SVGAGI in the germline V gene (reference sequence). The CDR3 runs 15 residues.

This CDR3 reads CASSLQGIGELFF. The CDR3, as DNA: TGCGCCAGCAGCCTACAGGGGATCGGGGAGCTGTTTTTT. The chain is built from TRBV5-1 and TRBJ2-2; 7 bases map to TRBD1. With 4 bases clipped from V and 7 bases from J, the junction kept 4 bases outside the gene matches. CDR1 and CDR2 (germline): SGHRS, YFSETQ. The CDR3 length is 13 residues.

V and J are TRBV2 and TRBJ2-1; 7 bases align to TRBD1. Germline CDR1 and CDR2: SNHLY and FYNNEI. V was pared by 6 bases and J by 5 bases, with 10 bases of the junction left unmatched. The CDR3 is 15 residues long. The CDR3 here is CASRTTGTRNNEQFF. CDR3 sequence (DNA): TGTGCCAGCAGAACGACAGGGACGAGAAACAATGAGCAGTTCTTC.

In its sample, this clone was seen a few times. This chain connects TRBV6-2 or TRBV6-3 to TRBJ2-1; 8 nucleotides match TRBD2. The CDR3 sequence is 15 residues long. V was clipped by 2 bases and J by 7 bases; unmatched bases: 7. Germline loops: CDR1 MNHEY, CDR2 SVGEGT. CDR3: CASSYGGGQRNEQFF. CDR3 nucleotide sequence: TGTGCCAGCAGTTACGGCGGGGGGCAGAGGAATGAGCAGTTCTTC.

The chain is built from TRBV7-9 and TRBJ2-7; TRBD1 agrees at 9 bases. From germline, CDR1 is SEHNR and CDR2 FQNEAQ (reference sequence). V shed 5 bases, J shed 2 bases, and the junction held 7 bases outside the gene matches. The CDR3 covers 15 residues. The DNA for the CDR3 is TGTGCCAGCAGCCGCCACGGACAGGGGACCTACGAGCAGTACTTC. Its translation is CASSRHGQGTYEQYF. Variable domain in full (rest from reference TRBV7-9 and TRBJ2-7): DTGVSQNPRHKITKRGQNVTFRCDPISEHNRLYWYRQTLGQGPEFLTYFQNEAQLEKSRLLSDRFSAERPKGSFSTLEIQRTEQGDSAMYLCASSRHGQGTYEQYFGPGTRLTVT.

The chain has TRBV28 and TRBJ2-7, with TRBD2 matching over 7 bases. Germline V gene lookup returns CDR1 MDHEN and CDR2 SYDVKM. The CDR3 length is 15 residues. The DNA for the CDR3 is TGTATGTCAGGTTCGACTAGCAGGAGCTCCTACGAGCAGTACTTC. Protein product: CMSGSTSRSSYEQYF.

J is TRBJ1-6 and V is TRBV25-1, with TRBD1 identical over 7 bases. The germline V gene has CDR1 MGHDK and CDR2 SYGVNS. CDR3 length: 12 amino acids. V trimming: 4 bases; J trimming: 10 bases; junction bases outside the gene matches: 1. The CDR3, as DNA: TGTGCCAGCAGTGTCAGGGGGTCACCCCTCCACTTT. Translated: CASSVRGSPLHF.

V and J are TRBV5-1 and TRBJ2-2; D perhaps matches TRBD1 (5 bases). The CDR3 contains 18 residues. V was clipped by 1 base and J by 4 bases, with 20 bases between them. The germline gives CDR1 SGHRS, CDR2 YFSETQ. CDR3 in amino acids: CASSLRPQGSTGTGELFF. The CDR3 nucleotides are TGCGCCAGCAGCTTGCGACCGCAGGGTAGTACGGGCACCGGGGAGCTGTTTTTT. Filled out from reference TRBV5-1 and TRBJ2-2, the complete variable domain reads KAGVTQTPRYLIKTRGQQVTLSCSPISGHRSVSWYQQTPGQGLQFLFEYFSETQRNKGNFPGRFSGRQFSNSRSEMNVSTLELGDSALYLCASSLRPQGSTGTGELFFGEGSRLTVL.

The chain combines TRBV5-5 with TRBJ1-1; TRBD1 might be the D (5 bases). Germline V gene sequence: CDR1 SGHKS, CDR2 YYEKEE (reference sequence). The V end was cut by 2 bases, the J end by 1 base, with 9 bases between. The CDR3 consists of 14 residues. DNA of the CDR3: TGTGCCAGCAGCTTCGTGGGGGGGAACACTGAAGCTTTCTTT. Its protein product is CASSFVGGNTEAFF.

V usage is TRBV18 and J usage is TRBJ1-4; D remains unclear. The CDR3 totals 14 residues. V was shortened by 0 bases and J by 1 base, with 3 bases between the two germline ends. CDR1 and CDR2 from the germline V gene are KGHSH and LQKENI. The CDR3 region has the DNA TGTGCCAGCTCACCACCCTTAACTAATGAAAAACTGTTTTTT. Translation gives CASSPPLTNEKLFF.

This clone is a singleton in its sample. The chain carries TRBV5-1 and TRBJ1-2; TRBD1 is a possible D gene (5 bases). CDR1 and CDR2 (germline): SGHRS, YFSETQ. The CDR3 consists of 15 residues. The ends were cut back, 0 bases at V and 2 bases at J, with 11 bases in the middle. In DNA, the CDR3 is TGCGCCAGCAGCTTGGTAGGCAGGGAAAACTATGGCTACACCTTC. It translates to CASSLVGRENYGYTF.

Many counts were recorded for this clone. The chain carries TRBV14 and TRBJ1-5; 11 bases map to TRBD1. Germline assignment: CDR1 SGHDN and CDR2 FVKESK. CDR3 length equals 16 residues. V shed 6 bases and J 6 bases; nucleotides not matched to a gene: 10. CDR3 DNA sequence: TGTGCCAGCAGGAAGCATTGGGACAGGGGGTCTCAGCCCCAGCATTTT. Its translation is CASRKHWDRGSQPQHF.

The chain has TRBV6-4 and TRBJ1-5; D might be TRBD1 (6 bases). Looked up from germline, CDR1 is MRHNA and CDR2 is SNTAGT. The V gene lost 10 bases and the J gene lost 3 bases, with 16 bases spanning the gap. CDR3 length: 14 residues. Written as DNA, the CDR3 is TGTGCCAAACATAACAGGGATCCCAATCAGCCCCAGCATTTT. Translation: CAKHNRDPNQPQHF.

The chain is built from TRBV5-4 and TRBJ1-2; 12 bases fit TRBD1. Germline V gives CDR1 SGHNT, CDR2 YYREEE (reference sequence). The V segment lost 4 bases and the J segment 2 bases; nucleotides outside the gene matches: 9. This CDR3 has 17 amino acids. The CDR3 loop reads CASSPGQGAAGNYGYTF. DNA of the CDR3: TGTGCCAGCAGCCCGGGACAGGGGGCCGCAGGGAACTATGGCTACACCTTC.

A remark on this clone: Since a much larger clone is just one base distant, this may be a read error. Other DNA sequences of this sample code for an identical CDR3. J is TRBJ1-1 and V is TRBV12-3 or TRBV12-4; a possible D gene is TRBD1 (5 bases). V shed 5 bases and J shed 1 base, with 8 bases lying between them. This CDR3 region has 13 residues. The CDR3 DNA reads TGTGCCAGCAGTCAAGACAGGAACACTGAAGCTTTCTTT. It yields the protein CASSQDRNTEAFF.

This chain connects TRBV19 to TRBJ1-1; 7 bases map to TRBD1. The junction had 2 bases not matched to a gene; V was cut back by 6 bases and J by 1 base. Germline V CDR1 and CDR2: LNHDA, SQIVND (reference sequence). The CDR3 is made up of 13 amino acids. This chain's CDR3 is CASRTGPNTEAFF. CDR3 bases: TGTGCCAGTAGGACAGGGCCGAACACTGAAGCTTTCTTT.